This T cell receptor (beta chain) was sequenced for a study of blood T cell repertoires in COVID-19. This CDR3 spans 17 amino acids. TCRdb keeps only in-frame clones here, not all; method: immunoSEQ multiplex PCR. The sample yields about 270,000 clones, about nine tenths seen once. The sequence came from a woman aged 60 to 75 who had recovered from COVID-19. The J gene is TRBJ1-5, the V gene TRBV21-1; the table's D call TRBD1 went unverified against the DNA. TRBV21-1 is reported as a pseudogene. Material for sequencing was PBMCs or T cells enriched from blood (not recorded which). The CDR3: CASSPRDTCLSNQPQHF. Here the CDR3 DNA reads TGTGCCAGCAGCCCTCGGGACACTTGCCTTAGCAATCAGCCCCAGCATTTT.